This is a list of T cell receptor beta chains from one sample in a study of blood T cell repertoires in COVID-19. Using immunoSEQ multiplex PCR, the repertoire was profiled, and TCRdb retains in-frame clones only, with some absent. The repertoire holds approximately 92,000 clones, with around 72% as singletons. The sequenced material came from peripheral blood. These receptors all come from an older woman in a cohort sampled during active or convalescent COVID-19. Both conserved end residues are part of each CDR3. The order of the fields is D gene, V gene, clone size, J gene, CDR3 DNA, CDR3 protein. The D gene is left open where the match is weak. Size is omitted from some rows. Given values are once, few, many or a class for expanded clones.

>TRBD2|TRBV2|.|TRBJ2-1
TGTGCCAGCGGGGGACTAGCGGGGGACCAGTTCTTC
CASGGLAGDQFF
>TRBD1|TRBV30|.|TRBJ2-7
TGTGCCTGGACCGACGGACAGGACGGTAGGCAGTACTTC
CAWTDGQDGRQYF
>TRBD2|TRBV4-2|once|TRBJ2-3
TGTGCCAGCAGCCATGGGACTAGAGACACAGATACGCAGTATTTT
CASSHGTRDTDTQYF
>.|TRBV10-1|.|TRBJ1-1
TGCGCCAGCAGTGAGTTCAGGGACACTGAAGCTTTCTTT
CASSEFRDTEAFF
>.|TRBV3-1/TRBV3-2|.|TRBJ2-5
TGTGCCAGCAGCCAAGGGGCCATGGGTCAAGAGACCCAGTACTTC
CASSQGAMGQETQYF
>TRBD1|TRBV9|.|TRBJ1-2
TGTGCCAGCAGCACGGACAGGGGGTTCTATGGCTACACCTTC
CASSTDRGFYGYTF
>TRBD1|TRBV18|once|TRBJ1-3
TGTGCCAGCTCACCTTACAGGACAGGTCTTGCCGGAAACACCATATATTTT
CASSPYRTGLAGNTIYF
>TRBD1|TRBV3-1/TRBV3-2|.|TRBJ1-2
TGTGCCAGCAGCCAGCAAGACAGGGGGAATGGCTACACCTTC
CASSQQDRGNGYTF
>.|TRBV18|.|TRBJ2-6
TGTGCCAGCTCACCCCCGTTGGGGGCGAGCAGCTCTGGGGCCAACGTCCTGACTTTC
CASSPPLGASSSGANVLTF
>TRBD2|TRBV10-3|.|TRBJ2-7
TGTGCCATCAGTGATTCTAGCGGCGAGCAGTACTTC
CAISDSSGEQYF
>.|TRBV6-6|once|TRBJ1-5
TGTGCCAGCAGGGGGCGCGATCAGCCCCAGCATTTT
CASRGRDQPQHF
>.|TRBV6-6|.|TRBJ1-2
TGTGCCAGCAGTTACTCGACTGAGATGCCCTATGGCTACACCTTC
CASSYSTEMPYGYTF
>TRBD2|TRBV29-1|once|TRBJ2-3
TGCAGCGTTGTTCCAGCGGGGGCCACAGATACGCAGTATTTT
CSVVPAGATDTQYF
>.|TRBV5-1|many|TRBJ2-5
TGCGCCAGCAGCTTGTATCGGGTGCAAGAGACCCAGTACTTC
CASSLYRVQETQYF
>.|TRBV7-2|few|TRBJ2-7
TGTGCCAGCAGCTTAGAAGCGGGTCGCTCCTACGAGCAGTACTTC
CASSLEAGRSYEQYF
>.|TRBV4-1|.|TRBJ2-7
TGCGCCAGCAGCTATTCCACCTCCGCGTACGAGCAGTACTTC
CASSYSTSAYEQYF
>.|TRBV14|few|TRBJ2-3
TGTGCCAGCAGCCGGTCCGGGGGAGCCTACATTACAGATACGCAGTATTTT
CASSRSGGAYITDTQYF
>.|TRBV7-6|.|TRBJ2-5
TGTGCCAGCAGCTTAGGGCTCCCCGGGGGGCCTCAAGAGACCCAGTACTTC
CASSLGLPGGPQETQYF
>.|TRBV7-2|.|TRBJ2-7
TGTGCCAGCAGCTCTGTCTCCTACGAGCAGTACTTC
CASSSVSYEQYF
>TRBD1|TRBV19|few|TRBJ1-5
TGTGCCAGTAGTTTTCACGGGACAGGGGAACATCAGCCCCAGCATTTT
CASSFHGTGEHQPQHF
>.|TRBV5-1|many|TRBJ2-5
TGCGCCAGCAGCCTCTGGGGGGGCCCTCAAGAGACCCAGTACTTC
CASSLWGGPQETQYF
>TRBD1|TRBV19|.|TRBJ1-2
TGTGCCAGTAAGGACCTGACAGGGGTAACGGGTGGCTACACCTTC
CASKDLTGVTGGYTF
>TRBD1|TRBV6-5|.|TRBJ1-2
TGTGCCAGCAGCCTACCCGGGACAGGGAATGGCTACACCTTC
CASSLPGTGNGYTF
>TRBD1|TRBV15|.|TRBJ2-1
TGTGCCACCAGCAAGGGACAGGGGGCGGAGAATGAGCAGTTCTTC
CATSKGQGAENEQFF
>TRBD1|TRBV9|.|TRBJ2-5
TGTGCCAGCAGCGTAGCCCTCGGACAGGCCCAAGAGACCCAGTACTTC
CASSVALGQAQETQYF
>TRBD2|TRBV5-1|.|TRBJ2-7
TGCGCCAGCAGCCCAGGACTAGCGGGGGGCCCAGGAGAGCAGTACTTC
CASSPGLAGGPGEQYF
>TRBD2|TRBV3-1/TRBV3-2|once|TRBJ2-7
TGTGCCAGCAGCCTACGGACTAGCGGCAATTCCTACGAGCAGTACTTC
CASSLRTSGNSYEQYF
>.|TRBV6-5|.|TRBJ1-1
TGTGCCAGCAGTCAACAGGGCTGGATGTACACTGAAGCTTTCTTT
CASSQQGWMYTEAFF
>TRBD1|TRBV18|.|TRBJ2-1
TGTGCCAGCTCACCCCCGGGACAGAGCTCCTACAATGAGCAGTTCTTC
CASSPPGQSSYNEQFF
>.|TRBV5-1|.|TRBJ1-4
TGCGCCAGCAGCTTGGTGGGCAGCCCAAATGAAAAACTGTTTTTT
CASSLVGSPNEKLFF
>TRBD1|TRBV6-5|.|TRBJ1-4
TGTGCCAGCAGCCCGACAGGGATGGGAAAACTGTTTTTT
CASSPTGMGKLFF
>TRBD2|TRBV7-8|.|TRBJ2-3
TGTGCCAGCAGCCAGGGACTAGCCCAATTTAATACGCAGTATTTT
CASSQGLAQFNTQYF
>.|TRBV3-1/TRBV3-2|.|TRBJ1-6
TGTGCCAGCAGCCAAGCGTTCGAACCGACTCTCCACTTT
CASSQAFEPTLHF
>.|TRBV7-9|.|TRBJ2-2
TGTGCCAGCAGCTTAACATCGGGCGGGGCAGGAAACACCGGGGAGCTGTTTTTT
CASSLTSGGAGNTGELFF
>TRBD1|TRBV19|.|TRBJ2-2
TGTGCCAGTAGTATGGGGACAGTAACCGGGGAGCTGTTTTTT
CASSMGTVTGELFF
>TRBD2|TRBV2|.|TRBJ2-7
TGTGCCAGCAGTGACTCTAGCGGGGAAAGCTCCTACGAGCAGTACTTC
CASSDSSGESSYEQYF
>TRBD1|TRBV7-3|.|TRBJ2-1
TGTGCCACCCCAGGGGGCAATGAGCAGTTCTTC
CATPGGNEQFF
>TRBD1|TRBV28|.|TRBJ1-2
TGCGCTGTCGGGAACAGGGGTCCGTGGGGCTACACCTTC
CAVGNRGPWGYTF
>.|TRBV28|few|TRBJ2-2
TGTGCCAGCAGTCTAACTAGATCCGGGGAGCTGTTTTTT
CASSLTRSGELFF
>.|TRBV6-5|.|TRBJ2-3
TGTGCCAGCGCGAGGGGGGGGCCTGTCGCAGATACGCAGTATTTT
CASARGGPVADTQYF
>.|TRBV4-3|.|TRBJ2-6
TGCGCCAGCAGCGGCCAGGGGTATGGGGCCAACGTCCTGACTTTC
CASSGQGYGANVLTF
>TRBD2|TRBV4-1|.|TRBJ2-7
TGCGCCAGCAGCCAAGAGTCCCTAGCGGGGGGCTTCTACGAGCAGTACTTC
CASSQESLAGGFYEQYF
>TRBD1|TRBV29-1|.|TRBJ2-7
TGCAGCGCTGCCGGGACAGGCACCTACGAGCAGTACTTC
CSAAGTGTYEQYF
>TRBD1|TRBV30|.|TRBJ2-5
TGTGCCTGGACCCCGGGACAGGGGGGCCGAGAGACCCAGTACTTC
CAWTPGQGGRETQYF
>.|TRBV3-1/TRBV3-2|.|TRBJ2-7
TGTGCCAGCAGCCTTACAGGACGCGGGCAGTACTTC
CASSLTGRGQYF
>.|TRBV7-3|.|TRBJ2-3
TGTGCCAGCAGCTCTTTTGGCTCCAGCACAGATACGCAGTATTTT
CASSSFGSSTDTQYF
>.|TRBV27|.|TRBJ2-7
TGTGCCAGCAGTCCTCGTCTGGGGGCGCGTGCCGAGCAGTACTTC
CASSPRLGARAEQYF
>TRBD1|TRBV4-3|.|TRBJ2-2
TGCGCCAGCAAGCAGGGGGATATATACACCGGGGAGCTGTTTTTT
CASKQGDIYTGELFF
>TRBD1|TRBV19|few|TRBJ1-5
TGTGCCAGTAGTATAGATGGAGGGGGCTTTGCCAATCAGCCCCAGCATTTT
CASSIDGGGFANQPQHF
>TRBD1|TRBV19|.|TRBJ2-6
TGTGCCAGTAGTGAGGGGGCGGGGGCCAACGTCCTGACTTTC
CASSEGAGANVLTF